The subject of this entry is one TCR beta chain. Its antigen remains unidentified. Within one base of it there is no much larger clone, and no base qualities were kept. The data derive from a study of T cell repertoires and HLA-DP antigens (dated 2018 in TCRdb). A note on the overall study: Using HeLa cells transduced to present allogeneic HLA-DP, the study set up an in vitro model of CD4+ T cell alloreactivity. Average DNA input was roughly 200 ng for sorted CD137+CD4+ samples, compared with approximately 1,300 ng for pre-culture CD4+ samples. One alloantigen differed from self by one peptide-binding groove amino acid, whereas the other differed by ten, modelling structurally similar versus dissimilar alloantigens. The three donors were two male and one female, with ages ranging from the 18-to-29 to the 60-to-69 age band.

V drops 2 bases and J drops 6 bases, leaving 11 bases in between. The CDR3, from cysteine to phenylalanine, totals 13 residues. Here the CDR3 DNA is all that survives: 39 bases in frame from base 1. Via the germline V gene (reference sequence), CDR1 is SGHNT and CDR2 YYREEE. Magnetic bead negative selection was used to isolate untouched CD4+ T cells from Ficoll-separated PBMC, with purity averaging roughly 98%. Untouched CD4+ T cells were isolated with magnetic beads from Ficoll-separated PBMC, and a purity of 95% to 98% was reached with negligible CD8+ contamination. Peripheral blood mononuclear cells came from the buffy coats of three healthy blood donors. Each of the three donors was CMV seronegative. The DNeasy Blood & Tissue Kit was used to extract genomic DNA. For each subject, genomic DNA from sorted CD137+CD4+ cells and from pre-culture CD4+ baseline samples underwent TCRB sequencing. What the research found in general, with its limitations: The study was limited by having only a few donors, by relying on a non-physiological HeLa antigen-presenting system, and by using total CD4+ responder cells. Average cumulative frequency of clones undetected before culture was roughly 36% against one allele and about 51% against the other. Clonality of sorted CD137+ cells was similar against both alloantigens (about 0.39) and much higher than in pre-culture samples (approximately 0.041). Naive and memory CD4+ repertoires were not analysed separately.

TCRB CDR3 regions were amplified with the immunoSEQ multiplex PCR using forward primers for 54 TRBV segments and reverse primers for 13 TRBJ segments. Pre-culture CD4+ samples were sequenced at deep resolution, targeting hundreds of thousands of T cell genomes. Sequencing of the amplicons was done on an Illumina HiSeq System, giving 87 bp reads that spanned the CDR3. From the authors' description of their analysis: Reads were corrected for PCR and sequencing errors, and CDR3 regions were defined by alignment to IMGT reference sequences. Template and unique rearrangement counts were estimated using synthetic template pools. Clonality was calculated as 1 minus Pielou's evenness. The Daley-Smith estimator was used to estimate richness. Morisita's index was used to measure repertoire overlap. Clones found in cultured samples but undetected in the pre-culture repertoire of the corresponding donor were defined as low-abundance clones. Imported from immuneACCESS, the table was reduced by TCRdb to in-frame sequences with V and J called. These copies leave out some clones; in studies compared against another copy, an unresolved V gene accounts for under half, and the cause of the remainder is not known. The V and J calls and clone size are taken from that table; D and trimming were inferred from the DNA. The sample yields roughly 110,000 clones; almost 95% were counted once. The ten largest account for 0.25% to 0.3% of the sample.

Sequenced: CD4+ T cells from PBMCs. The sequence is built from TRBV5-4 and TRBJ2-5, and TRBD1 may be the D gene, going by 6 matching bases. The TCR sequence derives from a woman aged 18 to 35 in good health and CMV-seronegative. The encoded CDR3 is CASSFPDRKTQYF. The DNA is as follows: TGTGCCAGCAGCTTCCCCGACAGGAAGACCCAGTACTTC. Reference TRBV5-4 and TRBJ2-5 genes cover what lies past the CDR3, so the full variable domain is ETGVTQSPTHLIKTRGQQVTLRCSSQSGHNTVSWYQQALGQGPQFIFQYYREEENGRGNFPPRFSGLQFPNYSSELNVNALELDDSALYLCASSFPDRKTQYFGPGTRLLVL.